Below, 4 T cell receptor beta chains from the same sample are listed, as sequenced in a study of blood T cell repertoires in COVID-19. The assay was immunoSEQ multiplex PCR, and TCRdb's table has in-frame clones only and misses some. Of about 160,000 clones in the sample, less than 90% were seen once. The source material was PBMCs or T cells enriched from blood (not recorded which). These receptors came from a woman in her forties or fifties who had recovered from COVID-19.

V usage is TRBV11-2 and J usage is TRBJ2-1; tentatively, D is TRBD2 (5 bases). This CDR3 has 14 amino acids. V was trimmed by 5 bases and J by 5 bases, leaving 13 bases between them. Germline values: CDR1 SGHAT, CDR2 FQNNGV. CDR3 sequence (DNA): TGTGCCAGCAGCACCCGCGGGCCCAACAATGAGCAGTTCTTC. Amino acids: CASSTRGPNNEQFF.

The rearrangement uses TRBV6-5 and TRBJ2-7; the D is unclear. Germline V CDR1 and CDR2: MNHEY, SVGAGI. This CDR3 spans 13 amino acids. With 7 bases removed from V and 0 bases from J, the gap between germline ends came to 10 bases. CDR3 sequence (DNA): TGTGCCAGCACGTACAGTAGCTCCTACGAGCAGTACGTC. Amino acids: CASTYSSSYEQYV.

The V and J genes are TRBV7-9 and TRBJ1-1; D gene uncertain. The CDR3 covers 14 residues. Germline V gene lookup returns CDR1 SEHNR and CDR2 FQNEAQ (reference sequence). The V end lost 5 bases, the J end lost 3 bases, and 13 bases lay between the germline ends. CDR3 in DNA: TGTGCCAGCAGCCCCTTGGTGAGGGACACTGAAGCTTTCTTT. Its translation is CASSPLVRDTEAFF.

This sequence joins TRBV19 and TRBJ1-2, with 8 nucleotides matching TRBD1. Trimming cost V 3 bases and J 7 bases; bases outside gene matches: 7. The CDR3 contains 14 residues. Germline-derived CDR1 and CDR2 are LNHDA and SQIVND (reference sequence). CDR3 nucleotide sequence: TGTGCCAGTAGTATTTCGGGACAGGTCGGTGGCTACACCTTC. Its protein is CASSISGQVGGYTF.